These 16 T cell receptor beta chains were sequenced from one sample in a study of blood T cell repertoires in COVID-19. Only in-frame clones appear in the TCRdb table, and some are missing; sequencing was by immunoSEQ multiplex PCR. The sample has 20,000 to 30,000 clones, roughly four fifths seen once. Sequencing was done on a sample of peripheral blood. These receptors were taken from a woman between 65 and 79 years old with COVID-19, enrolled during active disease.

This clone appeared once. The chain employs TRBV28 and TRBJ1-1; possible D gene TRBD1, 6 bases. Germline V gene data show CDR1 as MDHEN and CDR2 as SYDVKM. The CDR3 is 13 amino acids. Trimming shortened V by 1 base and J by 5 bases, and 8 bases separated the two germline ends. DNA of the CDR3: TGTGCCAGCAGTTTATCTAGGGGGACTGAAGCTTTCTTT. Translating it yields CASSLSRGTEAFF. Based on the CDR3 plus reference TRBV28 and TRBJ1-1, the full variable domain is DVKVTQSSRYLVKRTGEKVFLECVQDMDHENMFWYRQDPGLGLRLIYFSYDVKMKEKGDIPEGYSVSREKKERFSLILESASTNQTSMYLCASSLSRGTEAFFGQGTRLTVV.

J is TRBJ1-2 and V is TRBV29-1; 9 positions agree with TRBD1. Trimming cost V 7 bases and J 8 bases; bases outside gene matches: 8. CDR3 length equals 12 residues. Germline CDR1 SQVTM, CDR2 ANQGSEA. The CDR3, as DNA: TGCAGCGCCGCCCAGGACAGGGGAGGCTACACCTTC. Amino acids: CSAAQDRGGYTF. The variable domain in full, with the rest retrieved from reference TRBV29-1 and TRBJ1-2, is SAVISQKPSRDICQRGTSLTIQCQVDSQVTMMFWYRQQPGQSLTLIATANQGSEATYESGFVIDKFPISRPNLTFSTLTVSNMSPEDSSIYLCSAAQDRGGYTFGSGTRLTVV.

This chain connects TRBV27 to TRBJ1-6; weak D call: TRBD1 (6 bases). The germline V gene encodes CDR1 MNHEY and CDR2 SMNVEV (reference sequence). V lost 3 bases, J lost 13 bases, and 10 bases lay in between. The CDR3 has 12 amino acids. CDR3 sequence (DNA): TGTGCCAGCAGTTTCCAGGGGAACCCCCTCCACTTT. Its protein is CASSFQGNPLHF.

The table lists this clone with a few counts. The chain uses TRBV2 and TRBJ1-6, with 11 bases fitting TRBD1. Germline CDR1 and CDR2: SNHLY and FYNNEI. Losses at the gene ends were 6 bases for V and 11 bases for J; bases not matched to a gene: 3. This CDR3 comprises 13 residues. CDR3 sequence (DNA): TGTGCCAGCAGAGGGACAGGGGGGGCACCCCTCCACTTT. This sequence encodes CASRGTGGAPLHF.

V is TRBV18 and J is TRBJ2-7, with D perhaps matching TRBD2 (5 bases). The CDR3 extends over 12 amino acids. V lost 5 bases and J lost 5, with 10 bases in between. Germline V gene data show CDR1 as KGHSH and CDR2 as LQKENI. CDR3 sequence: CASSSLRDEQYF. CDR3 in DNA: TGTGCCAGCTCATCATTGAGGGACGAGCAGTACTTC.

This sequence joins TRBV23-1 and TRBJ1-1, with TRBD1 as a possible D gene (6 bases). TRBV23-1 is designated an ORF whose function remains uncertain. CDR3 size: 14 residues. V dropped 7 bases and J dropped 0 bases, with 12 bases sitting between them. CDR3: CASNIDRLNTEAFF. The CDR3 DNA reads TGCGCCAGCAACATTGACAGGCTGAACACTGAAGCTTTCTTT.

This clone was observed a few times. This chain uses TRBV19 with TRBJ2-5; D uncertain. Trimming took off 5 bases at V and 5 bases at J, with 21 bases between the two ends. The germline V gene has CDR1 LNHDA and CDR2 SQIVND (reference sequence). The CDR3 runs to 16 residues. CDR3 sequence reads: CASSLVPRWSAETQYF. The CDR3 DNA is TGTGCCAGTAGTCTAGTGCCCCGGTGGAGTGCCGAGACCCAGTACTTC.

The chain uses TRBV12-3 or TRBV12-4 and TRBJ2-7; TRBD2 agrees at 7 bases. The CDR3 is 13 amino acids. The trim removed 3 bases at V and 3 bases at J, leaving 2 bases unmatched. CDR3 sequence (DNA): TGTGCCAGCAGTTTTGCTAGCGGCTACGAGCAGTACGTC. Translated, it gives CASSFASGYEQYV.

The rearrangement uses TRBV7-2 and TRBJ1-1; 7 bases map to TRBD1. Germline V gives CDR1 SGHTA, CDR2 FQGNSA. The CDR3 covers 15 residues. V gave up 5 bases and J gave up 4 bases; unmatched junction bases: 10. The CDR3, as DNA: TGTGCCAGCAGCCCACAGGGGCAAAGGGTCACTGAAGCTTTCTTT. Translation: CASSPQGQRVTEAFF.

The J gene is TRBJ1-3, the V gene TRBV15; D unclear. Germline CDR1 reads LNHNV; CDR2 reads YYDKDF (reference sequence). V was cut by 3 bases and J by 3 bases, with 15 bases left in between. The CDR3 loop spans 16 amino acids. CDR3 coding DNA: TGTGCCACCAGCAGCCCCCTGGGAGGAGTTGGAAACACCATATATTTT. Encoded protein: CATSSPLGGVGNTIYF.

V gene TRBV4-3 combines with J gene TRBJ1-2; TRBD1 might be the D (5 bases). Looked up from germline, CDR1 is LGHNA and CDR2 is YSLEER. The V and J ends lost 0 bases and 8 bases respectively, with 16 bases between them. This CDR3 comprises 15 residues. In DNA, the CDR3 is TGCGCCAGCAGCCAAGACACTTCAGGGTCGTTGGGCTACACCTTC. The encoded protein is CASSQDTSGSLGYTF.

This chain links TRBV5-1 with TRBJ1-1; D might be TRBD1 (5 bases). The CDR3 runs to 15 residues. CDR1 SGHRS and CDR2 YFSETQ come from the germline V gene. V dropped 4 bases and J dropped 10 bases, with 23 bases sitting between them. The CDR3, as DNA: TGCGCCAGCAGCGGAACAGGCGACCCGCAAGCTGCAGCTTTCTTT. Its protein product is CASSGTGDPQAAAFF.

The chain is built from TRBV11-3 and TRBJ2-4, with TRBD1 matching 12 bases. The germline gives CDR1 SGHNT, CDR2 YENEEA. V lost 5 bases and J lost 5; bases outside the gene matches: 7. The CDR3 is 16 residues long. The CDR3 DNA follows: TGTGCCAGCAGCCCATGGGACAGGGGGCAAGAAAACATTCAGTACTTC. Translated: CASSPWDRGQENIQYF. Filled out from reference TRBV11-3 and TRBJ2-4, the complete variable domain reads EAGVVQSPRYKIIEKKQPVAFWCNPISGHNTLYWYLQNLGQGPELLIRYENEEAVDDSQLPKDRFSAERLKGVDSTLKIQPAELGDSAVYLCASSPWDRGQENIQYFGAGTRLSVL.

The chain uses TRBV10-3 and TRBJ2-1; 9 nucleotides align to TRBD2. The CDR3 covers 14 residues. Germline CDR1 reads ENHRY; CDR2 reads SYGVKD. Losses at the gene ends were 4 bases for V and 8 bases for J; bases not matched to a gene: 6. The CDR3 DNA reads as TGTGCCATCAGTGTCGTAGCGGGAGAGGATGAGCAGTTCTTC. Its protein is CAISVVAGEDEQFF.

The chain recombines TRBV9 with TRBJ2-1, with 10 bases that match TRBD2. The CDR3 runs 15 residues. Per the germline V gene, CDR1 is SGDLS and CDR2 is YYNGEE. The ends lost 4 bases at V and 7 bases at J; junction bases unmatched: 8. CDR3 loop: CASSTLAGASNEQFF. The CDR3 DNA is TGTGCCAGCAGCACCCTAGCGGGAGCGTCGAATGAGCAGTTCTTC.

The chain carries TRBV7-3 and TRBJ2-2; the match to TRBD2 covers 9 bases. V was clipped by 1 base and J by 4 bases; unmatched bases: 4. The germline CDR1 and CDR2 sequences are SGHTA and FQGTGA. The length of the CDR3 is 16 residues. The CDR3 bases are TGTGCCAGCAGCTTAAGGGTAGCGGGAGCCACCGGGGAGCTGTTTTTT. Its protein is CASSLRVAGATGELFF. Full variable domain (rest looked up from reference TRBV7-3 and TRBJ2-2): GAGVSQTPSNKVTEKGKYVELRCDPISGHTALYWYRQSLGQGPEFLIYFQGTGAADDSGLPNDRFFAVRPEGSVSTLKIQRTERGDSAVYLCASSLRVAGATGELFFGEGSRLTVL.